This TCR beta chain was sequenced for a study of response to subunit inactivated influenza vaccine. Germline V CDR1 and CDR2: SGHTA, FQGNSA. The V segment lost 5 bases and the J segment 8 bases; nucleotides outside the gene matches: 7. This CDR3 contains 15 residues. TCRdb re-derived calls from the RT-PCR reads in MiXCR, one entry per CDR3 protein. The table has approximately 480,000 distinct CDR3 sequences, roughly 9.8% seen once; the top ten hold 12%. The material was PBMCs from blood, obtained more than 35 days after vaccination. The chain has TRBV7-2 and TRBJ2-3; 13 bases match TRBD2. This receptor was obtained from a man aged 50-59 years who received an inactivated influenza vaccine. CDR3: CASSASGTSGVTQYF. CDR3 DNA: TGTGCCAGCAGCGCTTCCGGGACTAGCGGGGTTACGCAGTATTTT.